Sequencing of this T cell receptor (beta chain) was carried out in a study of spatial heterogeneity in lung cancer. Per the germline V gene, CDR1 is KGHSH and CDR2 is LQKENI. The CDR3 runs 16 residues. Trimming pared 1 base from V and 5 bases from J, leaving 14 bases between. Each CDR3 protein is one row after TCRdb ran MiXCR on the 5' RACE reads. The sample carries almost 75,000 distinct CDR3 sequences, roughly 14% recorded once. Indicated time point: sample taken at primary tumor resection. Sequencing was performed on whole RNA extracted from tumor and nontumor lung tissue, or from frozen PBMC, and the material was left unsorted.

The sample here was PBMCs, taken at surgery. The V and J genes are TRBV18 and TRBJ2-2, with D hard to call. This clonotype was obtained from a male donor with early-stage non-small cell lung cancer. DNA for the CDR3: TGTGCCAGCTCACCACGAATAAGTAGCTCGACCGGGGAGCTGTTTTTT. Translation gives CASSPRISSSTGELFF.